The TCR beta chain described here comes from a study of T cells in Graves' hyperthyroidism and ophthalmopathy. Whole-study results and caveats: In blood, most of the thyroid clonotypes expanded above 0.001 were also present. Researchers report that a 13 V-J model separated ophthalmopathy from stable hyperthyroidism.

Amplified TCR beta CDR3 regions derived from RNA transcripts. The study used the HTBI primer set for a first-round RT-PCR of the TCR CDR3. TCRdb independently ran MiXCR on the multiplex PCR reads; one entry per CDR3 protein. Among approximately 480,000 distinct CDR3 sequences listed, less than 25% were seen once. Graves' hyperthyroidism showing no ophthalmopathy progression within 18 months was considered stable. Orbital computed tomography, thyroid ultrasound, serum thyroxine and TRAb, and clinical symptoms together informed the diagnoses. The sample holds many counts of this clonotype. Its antigen is currently unknown. The sequence came from a man between 18 and 35 years old with Graves' hyperthyroidism. The sequenced sample was blood.

This CDR3 reads CSATSTRGGGRTEAFF. The CDR3 DNA follows: TGCAGTGCTACTTCTACCCGGGGGGGGGGAAGGACTGAAGCTTTCTTT. The chain has TRBV20-1 and TRBJ1-1; possible D gene TRBD1, 5 bases. Germline assignment: CDR1 DFQATT and CDR2 SNEGSKA (reference sequence). Trimming left V 4 bases short and J 5 bases short, with 23 bases between. This CDR3 contains 16 residues.